Shown below are 26 T cell receptor beta chains from a single sample sequenced in a study of molecular identifiers for immune sequencing clone quantification. TCRdb redid the calling of the PCR reads with MiXCR, one entry per CDR3 protein. The data show over 300,000 distinct CDR3 sequences, with roughly 24% seen just once and 0.65% to 0.75% held by the top ten. The sequencing input was naive CD8+ T cells from blood, with Jurkat cell RNA spiked in. Documented subset: FACS-sorted CD8+CD4-CCR7+CD45RA+ naive T cells. The receptors come from a human donor in good health. Some libraries in this study had Jurkat cell RNA spiked in.

In its sample, this clonotype was seen many times. The chain links TRBV20-1 to TRBJ2-7, with 8 bases fitting TRBD2. J gave up 0 bases and V 6 bases, and 4 bases lay outside the gene matches. Germline V gene data show CDR1 as DFQATT and CDR2 as SNEGSKA (reference sequence). This CDR3 spans 13 amino acids. The CDR3 DNA sequence: TGCAGTGCCCCGAGCGGGAGCTCCTACGAGCAGTACTTC. This translates into CSAPSGSSYEQYF.

This clonotype was observed a handful of times. This rearrangement joins TRBV12-3 or TRBV12-4 to TRBJ2-1, with D unresolved. V lost 4 bases and J 6 bases, leaving 4 bases between the germline ends. The CDR3 spans 11 residues. CDR3 sequence reads: CASSWSNEQFF. In nucleotides, the CDR3 is TGTGCCAGCAGTTGGAGCAATGAGCAGTTCTTC.

This clonotype appeared a few times. The rearrangement uses TRBV6-1 and TRBJ2-7, with D possibly being TRBD1 (5 bases). V was trimmed by 1 base and J by 4 bases, leaving 14 bases between them. The CDR3 covers 15 residues. Germline CDR1 and CDR2: MNHNS and SASEGT. CDR3 nucleotides: TGTGCCAGCAGTGAAGATTCAGGGCAGGTTTACGAGCAGTACTTC. Translation gives CASSEDSGQVYEQYF.

In the case of this clonotype: Its ends do not fully match the called genes, so a read error is possible. This chain uses TRBV7-9 with TRBJ2-5; 7 bases are a match to TRBD1. The CDR3 is 16 amino acids. Germline-derived CDR1 and CDR2 are SEHNR and FQNEAQ (reference sequence). CDR3 DNA: TGTGCCAGCAGTCCAACAGGGGCGGGTCAACAAGAGCCCCAGTACTTC. Translating gives CASSPTGAGQQEPQYF. Full variable domain (missing parts from reference TRBV7-9 and TRBJ2-5): DTGVSQNPRHKITKRGQNVTFRCDPISEHNRLYWYRQTLGQGPEFLTYFQNEAQLEKSRLLSDRFSAERPKGSFSTLEIQRTEQGDSAMYLCASSPTGAGQQEPQYFGPGTRLLVL.

This clonotype was detected ten times or more. This rearrangement joins TRBV29-1 to TRBJ2-7, with no clear D. The germline gives CDR1 SQVTM, CDR2 ANQGSEA. Trimming took off 7 bases at V and 6 bases at J, with 13 bases between the two ends. The CDR3 is 11 residues long. CDR3 bases: TGCAGCGCGGACGCCGGCTCCGAGCAGTACTTC. As protein: CSADAGSEQYF.

In its sample, this clonotype was seen a few times. The V and J genes are TRBV7-3 and TRBJ2-3; TRBD2 matches 10 bases. The CDR3 contains 16 residues. The junction had 9 bases not matched to a gene; V was cut back by 5 bases and J by 4 bases. CDR1 and CDR2 (germline): SGHTA, FQGTGA. The CDR3 DNA reads TGTGCCAGCAGCAGCTATAGCGGGAGGTCGGCAGATACGCAGTATTTT. Translating it yields CASSSYSGRSADTQYF.

Concerning this clonotype itself: At one boundary the junction diverges from the germline segment, which might be a read error. This chain connects TRBV4-1 to TRBJ2-3, with 9 bases fitting TRBD1. CDR1 is MGHRA, CDR2 YSYEKL, per germline. CDR3 length equals 15 residues. The CDR3 protein is CASSPPGQGGDTRYF. The CDR3 DNA reads as TGCGCCAGCAGCCCGCCGGGACAGGGAGGGGATACGCGGTATTTT.

As regards this clonotype: This may stem from a read error, because a much larger clone lies one nucleotide away. Lacking the conserved final phenylalanine or tryptophan, this CDR3 likely reflects a read error. The chain carries TRBV12-3 or TRBV12-4 and TRBJ2-3, with D perhaps being TRBD1 or TRBD2 (5 bases each). Trimming shortened V by 3 bases and J by 0 bases, and 10 bases separated the two germline ends. This CDR3 has 15 amino acids. The CDR3 region has the DNA TGTGCCAGCAGTTTCGAGGGGTCAAGCACAGATACGCAGTATCTT. Translated: CASSFEGSSTDTQYL.

Concerning this clonotype itself: A read error may explain this, as a much larger clone is one base away. This chain connects TRBV28 to TRBJ1-2; D is uncertain. The CDR3 is made up of 11 amino acids. In germline, CDR1 is MDHEN, CDR2 SYDVKM. In DNA, the CDR3 is TGTGCCCATGGGGATTACTATGGCTACATCTTC. This translates into CAHGDYYGYIF.

About this clonotype itself: With a much larger clone just one base away, this may be a read error. Since no conserved phenylalanine or tryptophan closes the CDR3, a read error is the likely cause. The chain uses TRBV7-2 and TRBJ1-4; tentative D call: TRBD1 (5 bases). The CDR3 loop spans 16 amino acids. Germline V CDR1 and CDR2: SGHTA, FQGNSA. Trimming shortened V by 5 bases and J by 4 bases, and 17 bases separated the two germline ends. CDR3 residues: CASSPDAWDLNEKLFL. The CDR3 DNA is TGTGCCAGCAGCCCCGACGCGTGGGACCTTAATGAAAAACTGTTTCTT.

This chain's CDR3 is CAIRTHDRGLREGSYNEQFF. CDR3 nucleotides: TGTGCCATCAGGACCCACGACAGGGGGCTAAGGGAAGGGTCCTACAATGAGCAGTTCTTC. The genes are TRBV10-3 and TRBJ2-1, with TRBD1 matching 10 bases. J gave up 1 base and V 6 bases, and 18 bases lay outside the gene matches. The germline V gene encodes CDR1 ENHRY and CDR2 SYGVKD. This CDR3 region has 20 residues.

As regards this clonotype: Because the CDR3 is missing its conserved closing phenylalanine or tryptophan, this is likely a read error. This chain joins TRBV19 and TRBJ2-3; 8 nucleotides align to TRBD2. With 3 bases clipped from V and 10 bases from J, the junction kept 6 bases outside the gene matches. Germline CDR1 and CDR2: LNHDA and SQIVND (reference sequence). This CDR3 has 13 residues. CDR3 DNA: TGTGCCAGTAGTATTCGGGGGGGCGCTCCGCAGTATTTA. Its translation is CASSIRGGAPQYL.

This clonotype occurred a few times. The chain carries TRBV5-1 and TRBJ2-7; D gene ambiguous. In germline, CDR1 is SGHRS, CDR2 YFSETQ. This CDR3 comprises 13 residues. Trimming took 4 bases from V and 1 from J, leaving 9 bases between them. CDR3 in amino acids: CASSPTESYEQYF. CDR3 nucleotide sequence: TGCGCCAGCAGCCCAACAGAATCCTACGAGCAGTACTTC.

This clonotype was picked up many times. The chain recombines TRBV7-9 with TRBJ2-2, with 8 bases aligning to TRBD2. The CDR3 spans 14 residues. The germline gives CDR1 SEHNR, CDR2 FQNEAQ (reference sequence). The trim removed 5 bases at V and 10 bases at J, leaving 9 bases unmatched. CDR3: CASSPTGGGLELFF. In DNA, the CDR3 is TGTGCCAGCAGCCCCACCGGGGGGGGCTTGGAGCTGTTTTTT.

This clonotype was counted many times. The chain has TRBV7-9 and TRBJ2-3, with no clear D. CDR1 SEHNR and CDR2 FQNEAQ come from the germline V gene (reference sequence). The CDR3 contains 13 residues. V was trimmed by 7 bases and J by 1 base, leaving 9 bases between them. CDR3 in DNA: TGTGCCAGCAACATGCCCGGCACAGATACGCAGTATTTT. Protein product: CASNMPGTDTQYF.

This clonotype came up many times. The chain employs TRBV7-2 and TRBJ2-7; 10 nucleotides match TRBD2. Germline CDR1 is SGHTA and CDR2 is FQGNSA. With V trimmed by 1 base and J by 0 bases, 3 bases remained unmatched. The CDR3 is 16 amino acids. DNA for the CDR3: TGTGCCAGCAGCTTAGAAGGACTAGCGGACTCCTACGAGCAGTACTTC. This translates into CASSLEGLADSYEQYF. The full variable domain, in which reference TRBV7-2 and TRBJ2-7 provide the parts outside the CDR3, is GAGVSQSPSNKVTEKGKDVELRCDPISGHTALYWYRQSLGQGLEFLIYFQGNSAPDKSGLPSDRFSAERTGGSVSTLTIQRTQQEDSAVYLCASSLEGLADSYEQYFGPGTRLTVT.

This clonotype was seen at least ten times. The J gene is TRBJ2-7, the V gene TRBV20-1; 9 bases line up with TRBD2. The CDR3 contains 14 residues. The trim removed 6 bases at V and 3 bases at J, leaving 9 bases unmatched. Germline-derived CDR1 and CDR2 are DFQATT and SNEGSKA (reference sequence). The DNA of the CDR3 is TGCAGTGCCTCCCGAAGCGGGAGGTACTACGAGCAGTACTTC. Translated, it gives CSASRSGRYYEQYF.

In this sample, this clonotype turned up many times. This chain uses TRBV4-1 with TRBJ2-1; TRBD2 aligns across 9 bases. After removal of 1 base from V and 14 bases from J, the junction contained 9 bases not matched to a gene. CDR3 length: 14 residues. The V gene's germline CDR1 is MGHRA and CDR2 YSYEKL. The DNA of the CDR3 is TGCGCCAGCAGCCAAGCCTTCAGCGGGGGGTTCGAGTTCTTC. Translating it yields CASSQAFSGGFEFF.

This clonotype was picked up many times. J is TRBJ2-3 and V is TRBV29-1; D remains ambiguous. V dropped 1 base and J dropped 0 bases, with 14 bases sitting between them. The germline CDR1 and CDR2 sequences are SQVTM and ANQGSEA. The CDR3 spans 16 residues. The chain's CDR3 is CSVEGGPPLSTDTQYF. CDR3 DNA: TGCAGCGTTGAAGGGGGTCCTCCTTTGAGCACAGATACGCAGTATTTT.

The V gene is TRBV19, the J gene TRBJ2-4; D call uncertain. V lost 3 bases and J lost 5, with 14 bases in between. CDR1 is LNHDA, CDR2 SQIVND, per germline (reference sequence). The CDR3 sequence is 15 residues long. This chain's CDR3 is CASSIGPQVENIQYF. As DNA, the CDR3 is TGTGCCAGTAGTATCGGCCCTCAGGTAGAAAACATTCAGTACTTC.

This clonotype appeared a few times. V is TRBV6-6 and J is TRBJ1-5; possible D gene TRBD1, 6 bases. The V and J ends lost 2 bases and 10 bases respectively, with 12 bases between them. Per the germline V gene, CDR1 is MNHNY and CDR2 is SVGAGI (reference sequence). This CDR3 is built from 13 residues. The CDR3, as DNA: TGTGCCAGCAGTTACCCACAGGGACCCCCCCAGCATTTT. This codes for CASSYPQGPPQHF.

This clonotype was observed once. A much larger clone differs from this one at a single base, so this may be a read error. V is TRBV28 and J is TRBJ2-5; D is uncertain. CDR3 length: 15 residues. Germline lookup yields CDR1 MDHEN and CDR2 SYDVKM. CDR3 in DNA: TGTGCCAGCAGCTACCCCGGAAGAGGCCAAGAGCCCCAGTACTTC. Translated: CASSYPGRGQEPQYF.

This clonotype was counted many times. The chain uses TRBV7-2 and TRBJ1-2; D uncertain. Germline CDR1 is SGHTA and CDR2 is FQGNSA. This CDR3 has 15 amino acids. V dropped 2 bases and J dropped 3 bases, with 13 bases sitting between them. As DNA, the CDR3 is TGTGCCAGCAGCTTAATAACGGACGGTCACTATGGCTACACCTTC. This codes for CASSLITDGHYGYTF. Looking up the rest from reference TRBV7-2 and TRBJ1-2 gives the full variable domain: GAGVSQSPSNKVTEKGKDVELRCDPISGHTALYWYRQSLGQGLEFLIYFQGNSAPDKSGLPSDRFSAERTGGSVSTLTIQRTQQEDSAVYLCASSLITDGHYGYTFGSGTRLTVV.

The V and J genes are TRBV27 and TRBJ2-1; TRBD2 might be the D (6 bases). CDR3 length equals 14 residues. V shed 8 bases and J shed 8 bases, with 19 bases lying between them. The V gene's germline CDR1 is MNHEY and CDR2 SMNVEV (reference sequence). The CDR3 loop reads CASRMAEGSDEQFF. DNA of the CDR3: TGTGCCAGCCGCATGGCGGAGGGGTCTGATGAGCAGTTCTTC.

The gene calls are TRBV4-3 and TRBJ1-1; perhaps TRBD1 as D (5 bases). There are 16 residues in the CDR3. Germline assignment: CDR1 LGHNA and CDR2 YSLEER. With 3 bases removed from V and 6 bases from J, the gap between germline ends came to 20 bases. The CDR3, as DNA: TGCGCCAGCAGCCAGGGTTATGGGGGTAGAATGGCTGAAGCTTTCTTT. This gives the protein CASSQGYGGRMAEAFF.

This clonotype came up once. A read error may explain this, as a much larger clone is one base away. The conserved phenylalanine or tryptophan is not found at the CDR3 terminus, so this likely reflects a read error. The chain combines TRBV5-6 with TRBJ2-7; D remains unclear. There are 13 residues in the CDR3. Germline CDR1 reads SGHDT; CDR2 reads YYEEEE. Trimming cost V 0 bases and J 5 bases, with 9 bases left between them. CDR3 nucleotide sequence: TGTGCCAGCAGCTTGGGAGGTTTCAACGAGCAGTACCTC. This encodes CASSLGGFNEQYL.